This note documents a single T cell receptor (beta chain) sequence. Its antigen is not identified. This sample stems from a study of vaccination and CD4 T cells after COVID-19. Study background: Spike peptides, overlapping and drawn from SARS-CoV-2, HCoV-NL63, HCoV-OC43 and HCoV-229E, were used to stimulate cells. Every culture used as a control got a CEFX pool, an HIV-1 Nef pool, or no peptide. Study-level findings and limits: Convalescent patients studied were relatively few, and early post-infection timepoints were absent.

Germline CDR1 DFQATT, CDR2 SNEGSKA (reference sequence). The CDR3 length is 12 residues. Trimming shortened V by 6 bases and J by 8 bases, and 16 bases separated the two germline ends. Cultured CD4+ T cell DNA was sequenced using the Oncomine TCR Beta short-read assay. TCRdb recomputed calls from the PCR reads with MiXCR, one row per CDR3 protein. The table includes about 14,000 distinct CDR3 sequences, roughly 53% detected once. Stated treatment: roughly 10-day PBMC culture with coronavirus spike peptide pools or control peptides (ViraFEST assay). This rearrangement joins TRBV20-1 to TRBJ1-2; tentative D call: TRBD1 (6 bases). The clonotype was recovered from a human donor who had recovered from COVID-19. Sequencing used CD4+ T cells from blood, cultured in vitro. The CDR3 sequence: CSAETDRDGYTF. The DNA for the CDR3 is TGCAGTGCGGAAACGGACAGAGACGGCTACACCTTC.